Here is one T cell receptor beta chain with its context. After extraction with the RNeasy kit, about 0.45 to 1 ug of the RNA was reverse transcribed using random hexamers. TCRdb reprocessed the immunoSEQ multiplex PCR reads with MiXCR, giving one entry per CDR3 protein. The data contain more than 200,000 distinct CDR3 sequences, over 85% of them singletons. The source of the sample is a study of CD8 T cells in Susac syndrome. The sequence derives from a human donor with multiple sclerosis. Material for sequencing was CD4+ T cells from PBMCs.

In DNA form, the CDR3 reads TGCGCCAGCAGCCAAGAGCACCGGGGGGCCACAGATACGCAGTATTTT. Residues: CASSQEHRGATDTQYF. The rearrangement links TRBV4-1 to TRBJ2-3; D is perhaps TRBD2 (7 bases). The CDR3 is made up of 16 amino acids. With 0 bases removed from V and 2 bases from J, the gap between germline ends came to 12 bases. Germline CDR1 and CDR2: MGHRA and YSYEKL.